Below are 10 T cell receptor beta chains sequenced from a single sample in a study of T cells in localized non-small cell lung cancer. The protocol was immunoSEQ multiplex PCR, while the TCRdb copy is restricted to in-frame clones and leaves out a portion. The table includes 65,000 to 80,000 clones, roughly 83% detected once. Sequencing used peripheral blood, obtained before any cancer treatment. These receptors were taken from a female donor over 55 with stage I lung adenocarcinoma.

The chain carries TRBV5-1 and TRBJ2-5, with D perhaps matching TRBD2 (7 bases). Trimming stripped 7 bases from V and 2 bases from J, with 18 bases between. The V gene's germline CDR1 is SGHRS and CDR2 YFSETQ. The CDR3 runs to 15 residues. The CDR3 DNA sequence: TGCGCCAGCTCTTCGGGGGGCGGGAGACAAGAGACCCAGTACTTC. Translation: CASSSGGGRQETQYF.

V and J are TRBV2 and TRBJ2-3; D unresolved. The CDR3 is 11 residues long. V gave up 4 bases and J gave up 11 bases, with 10 bases separating them. CDR1 and CDR2 from the germline V gene are SNHLY and FYNNEI. The CDR3 spells CASSVVVLQYF. The CDR3 DNA sequence: TGTGCCAGCAGTGTGGTAGTACTGCAGTATTTT.

V usage is TRBV10-3 and J usage is TRBJ1-1; a weak D match, TRBD1 (6 bases). V lost 6 bases and J 0 bases, leaving 8 bases between the germline ends. CDR1 and CDR2 from the germline V gene are ENHRY and SYGVKD. CDR3 length: 13 amino acids. In DNA form, the CDR3 reads TGTGCCATCAGCGGACAGTTGAACACTGAAGCTTTCTTT. Amino acid sequence: CAISGQLNTEAFF.

This chain connects TRBV7-2 to TRBJ2-7; 7 positions match TRBD2. The CDR3 covers 15 residues. After removal of 2 bases from V and 3 bases from J, the junction contained 7 bases not matched to a gene. Looked up from germline, CDR1 is SGHTA and CDR2 is FQGNSA. CDR3 in DNA: TGTGCCAGCAGCTTAAGTCCTAGCGGCCTCTACGAGCAGTACTTC. Protein: CASSLSPSGLYEQYF.

The rearrangement links TRBV10-3 to TRBJ2-1; TRBD2 matches 10 bases. J lost 1 base, V lost 4 bases, and 7 bases had no gene match. From germline, CDR1 is ENHRY and CDR2 SYGVKD. The CDR3 is made up of 17 amino acids. The CDR3 coding sequence is TGTGCCATCAGTGGATCCTTAGCGGGGGGATCCTACAATGAGCAGTTCTTC. This codes for CAISGSLAGGSYNEQFF.

This chain connects TRBV5-5 to TRBJ1-5; the D is unclear. This CDR3 region has 14 residues. Trimming pared 0 bases from V and 2 bases from J, leaving 6 bases between. Germline CDR1 is SGHKS and CDR2 is YYEKEE (reference sequence). CDR3 in amino acids: CASSLEHGNQPQHF. CDR3 nucleotide sequence: TGTGCCAGCAGCTTGGAACACGGCAATCAGCCCCAGCATTTT.

In this sample, this clone is medium-sized. The chain uses TRBV10-3 and TRBJ1-1; no reliable D call. V was pared by 2 bases and J by 10 bases, with 11 bases between. The length of the CDR3 is 12 residues. Germline loops: CDR1 ENHRY, CDR2 SYGVKD. CDR3 in DNA: TGTGCCATCAGTGAGAAGGAGTTAGGAGCTTTCTTT. Amino acids: CAISEKELGAFF.

The V gene is TRBV5-8, the J gene TRBJ2-3, with TRBD2 identical over 10 bases. Germline V lookup: CDR1 SGHTS, CDR2 YDEGEE. The junction had 5 bases not matched to a gene; V was cut back by 4 bases and J by 0 bases. This CDR3 has 16 residues. CDR3 sequence (DNA): TGTGCCAGCAGCCGAAGTAGCGGGGGGAGCACAGATACGCAGTATTTT. It codes for CASSRSSGGSTDTQYF.

This chain connects TRBV7-2 to TRBJ1-4; D is unresolved. CDR3 length: 18 residues. Trimming took off 5 bases at V and 5 bases at J, with 24 bases between the two ends. CDR1 and CDR2 (germline): SGHTA, FQGNSA. The CDR3 bases are TGTGCCAGCAGCCAAGCCCGCCCCGGTGGAGGATCGAATGAAAAACTGTTTTTT. Amino acids: CASSQARPGGGSNEKLFF.

This chain uses TRBV18 with TRBJ1-1; D not resolved. V lost 10 bases, J lost 1 base, and 7 bases lay in between. CDR3 length: 11 residues. Per the germline V gene, CDR1 is KGHSH and CDR2 is LQKENI. CDR3 amino acids: CATRANTEAFF. The DNA of the CDR3 is TGTGCCACACGGGCGAACACTGAAGCTTTCTTT.